Included here is one TCR beta chain sequence, with context. TCRdb's copy holds only in-frame clones and misses some; the assay was immunoSEQ multiplex PCR. Here the sample spans some 15,000 clones, approximately 91% being singletons. Described time point: pre-treatment baseline. Response was assessed by RECIST 1.1 at 12 weeks, except a couple of rapid progressors. Prior systemic cancer therapy, immunosuppressant use and other active malignancies excluded patients. Per germline, CDR1 SGHRS and CDR2 YFSETQ. Trimming shortened V by 2 bases and J by 0 bases, and 15 bases separated the two germline ends. This CDR3 spans 16 amino acids. The entry originates in a study of blood T cell dynamics during melanoma immunotherapy. Study background: First-line therapy was either pembrolizumab or nivolumab with ipilimumab for metastatic melanoma.

This sequence originates from a human donor with melanoma. The source was blood, collected from a patient treated with checkpoint blockade. V gene TRBV5-1 combines with J gene TRBJ2-7; unclear D gene. The CDR3 DNA sequence: TGCGCCAGCAGCTTAAGTACGGCCTCTAGCTCCTACGAGCAGTACTTC. Translating it yields CASSLSTASSSYEQYF.